This T cell receptor (beta chain) stems from a study of CD8+ T cells in alopecia areata. On the study more broadly: In an open-label trial, patients got 5 to 10 mg tofacitinib twice daily.

Investigators isolated RNA and reverse transcribed it into cDNA to act as the sequencing template. Only in-frame clones appear in the TCRdb table, and some are missing; sequencing was by immunoSEQ multiplex PCR. The table shows hundreds of thousands of clones, with 50% to 70% occurring only once. Individuals with alopecia areata gave both lesional scalp punch biopsies and peripheral blood for collection. Germline lookup yields CDR1 GTSNPN and CDR2 SVGIG (reference sequence). This CDR3 has 15 residues. The ends lost 3 bases at V and 7 bases at J; junction bases unmatched: 6. This sequence was found in a human donor with alopecia areata. The chain combines TRBV30 with TRBJ1-6; TRBD1 aligns across 10 bases. Sequencing used CD4+ T cells sorted from blood, obtained at week 0. The CDR3 here is CAWSIRGQGNSPLHF. CDR3 nucleotides: TGTGCCTGGAGCATCAGGGGACAGGGGAATTCACCCCTCCACTTT.